This TCR beta chain was observed in a study of T cell responses to AZD1222 COVID-19 vaccine. Germline V gene lookup returns CDR1 SEHNR and CDR2 FQNEAQ (reference sequence). The V gene end was trimmed by 2 bases and the J gene end by 2 bases; junction bases not matched to a gene: 3. The CDR3 has 14 amino acids. The repertoire was sequenced with immunoSEQ multiplex PCR; TCRdb's copy has only in-frame clones and lacks some. The sample yields 130,000 to 150,000 clones, approximately 93% seen once. The clonotype comes from an adult who had recovered from COVID-19. Sequences were derived from peripheral blood, sampled after recovery from COVID-19. The gene calls are TRBV7-9 and TRBJ2-7; 7 bases are shared with TRBD1. This CDR3 reads CASSLWDSTYEQYF. CDR3 DNA sequence: TGTGCCAGCAGCTTATGGGACAGTACCTACGAGCAGTACTTC.